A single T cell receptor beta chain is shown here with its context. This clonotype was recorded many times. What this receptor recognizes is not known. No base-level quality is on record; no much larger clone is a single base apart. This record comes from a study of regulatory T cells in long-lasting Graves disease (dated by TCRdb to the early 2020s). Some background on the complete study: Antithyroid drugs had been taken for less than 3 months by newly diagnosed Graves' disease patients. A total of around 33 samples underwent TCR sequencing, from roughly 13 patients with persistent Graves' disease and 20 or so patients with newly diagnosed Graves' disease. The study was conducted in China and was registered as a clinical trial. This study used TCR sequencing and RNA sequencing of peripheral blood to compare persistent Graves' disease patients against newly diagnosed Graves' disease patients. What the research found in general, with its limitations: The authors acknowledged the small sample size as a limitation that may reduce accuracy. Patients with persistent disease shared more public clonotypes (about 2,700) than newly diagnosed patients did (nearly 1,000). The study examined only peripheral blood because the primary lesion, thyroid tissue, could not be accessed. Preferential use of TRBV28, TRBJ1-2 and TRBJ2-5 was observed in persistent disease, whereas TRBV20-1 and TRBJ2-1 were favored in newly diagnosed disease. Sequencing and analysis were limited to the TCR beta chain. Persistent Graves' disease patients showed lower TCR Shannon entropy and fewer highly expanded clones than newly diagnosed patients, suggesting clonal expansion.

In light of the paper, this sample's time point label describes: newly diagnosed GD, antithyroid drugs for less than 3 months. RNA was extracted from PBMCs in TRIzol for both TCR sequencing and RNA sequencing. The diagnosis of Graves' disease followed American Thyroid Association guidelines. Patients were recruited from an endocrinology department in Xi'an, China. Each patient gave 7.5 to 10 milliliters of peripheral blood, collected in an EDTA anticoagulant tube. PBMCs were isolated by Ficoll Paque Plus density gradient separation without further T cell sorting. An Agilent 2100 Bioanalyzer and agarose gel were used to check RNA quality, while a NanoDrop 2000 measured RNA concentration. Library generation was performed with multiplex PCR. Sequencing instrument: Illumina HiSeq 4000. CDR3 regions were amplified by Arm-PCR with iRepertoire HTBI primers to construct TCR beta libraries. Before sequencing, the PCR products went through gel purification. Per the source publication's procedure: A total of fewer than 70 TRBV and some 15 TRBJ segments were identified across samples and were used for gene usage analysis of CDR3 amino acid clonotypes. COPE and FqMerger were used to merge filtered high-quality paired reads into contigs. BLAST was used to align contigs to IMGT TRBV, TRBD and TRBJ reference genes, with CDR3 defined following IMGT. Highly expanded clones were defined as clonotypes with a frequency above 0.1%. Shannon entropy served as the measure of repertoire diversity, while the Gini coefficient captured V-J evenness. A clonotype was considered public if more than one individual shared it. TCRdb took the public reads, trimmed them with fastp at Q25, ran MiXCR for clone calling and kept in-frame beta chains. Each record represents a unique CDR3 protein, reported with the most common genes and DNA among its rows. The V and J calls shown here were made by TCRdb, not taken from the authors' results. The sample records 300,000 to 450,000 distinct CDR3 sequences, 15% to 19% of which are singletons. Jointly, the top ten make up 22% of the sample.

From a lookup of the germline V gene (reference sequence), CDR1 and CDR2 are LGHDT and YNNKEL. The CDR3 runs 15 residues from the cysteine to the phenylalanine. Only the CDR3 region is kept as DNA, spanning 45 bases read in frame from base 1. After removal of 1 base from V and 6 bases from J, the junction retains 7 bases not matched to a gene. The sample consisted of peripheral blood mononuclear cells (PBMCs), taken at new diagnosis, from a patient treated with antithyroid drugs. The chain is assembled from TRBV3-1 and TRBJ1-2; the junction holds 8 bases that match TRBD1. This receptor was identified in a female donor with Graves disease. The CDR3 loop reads CASSQASGQGNGYTF. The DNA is TGTGCCAGCAGCCAAGCAAGCGGACAGGGCAATGGCTACACCTTC. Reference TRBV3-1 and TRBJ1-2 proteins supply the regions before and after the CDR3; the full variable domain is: DTAVSQTPKYLVTQMGNDKSIKCEQNLGHDTMYWYKQDSKKFLKIMFSYNNKELIINETVPNRFSPKSPDKAHLNLHINSLELGDSAVYFCASSQASGQGNGYTFGSGTRLTVV.